This T cell receptor beta chain came from a study of T cells in Graves' hyperthyroidism and ophthalmopathy. Whole-study findings and limits: A model of 13 V-J features distinguished ophthalmopathy from stable hyperthyroidism.

This CDR3 has 15 residues. Trimming shortened V by 2 bases and J by 6 bases, and 17 bases separated the two germline ends. CDR1 is DFQATT, CDR2 SNEGSKA, per germline (reference sequence). RNA transcripts were the template for amplifying TCR beta CDR3 regions. Carried out on the TCR CDR3, a first-round RT-PCR used the HTBI primer set. TCRdb passed the multiplex PCR reads through MiXCR, listing each CDR3 protein once. The sample includes hundreds of thousands of distinct CDR3 sequences, roughly 15% seen only once; the top ten take less than 4.5%. This clonotype came up a few times. Its antigen is as yet unknown.

V and J are TRBV20-1 and TRBJ2-1; possibly TRBD1 for D (6 bases). The clonotype comes from a woman aged 30 to 39 with Graves' hyperthyroidism. The sample taken for sequencing was blood. The DNA for the CDR3 is TGCAGTGCTAGAAATTTACGGACAGCAGCCAATGAGCAGTTCTTC. Protein sequence: CSARNLRTAANEQFF.